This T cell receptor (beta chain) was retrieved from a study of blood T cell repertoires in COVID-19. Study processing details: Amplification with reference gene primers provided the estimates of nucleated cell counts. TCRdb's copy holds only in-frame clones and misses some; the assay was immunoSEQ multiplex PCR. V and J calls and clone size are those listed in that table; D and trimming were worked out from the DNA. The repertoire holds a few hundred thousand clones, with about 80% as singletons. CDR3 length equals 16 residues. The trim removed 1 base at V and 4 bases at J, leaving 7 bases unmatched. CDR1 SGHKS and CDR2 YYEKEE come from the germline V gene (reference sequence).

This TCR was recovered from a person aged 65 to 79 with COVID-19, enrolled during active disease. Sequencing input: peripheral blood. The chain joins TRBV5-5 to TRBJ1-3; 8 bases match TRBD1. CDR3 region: CASSLLDRGLGNTIYF. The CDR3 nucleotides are TGTGCCAGCAGCTTGCTTGACAGGGGTCTGGGAAACACCATATATTTT.